This is a list of T cell receptor beta chains from one sample in a study of blood T cells in healthy people across ages. TCRdb reprocessed the 5' RACE reads via MiXCR and lists one record per CDR3 protein. The table records around 990,000 distinct CDR3 sequences, about 23% of them present only once. This sample was shared with a second study, whose subject was T cells of mothers and their children.

Sequenced material: blood. The receptor set was obtained from a girl aged 2-10 years in good health. CDR3s include the opening cysteine and the closing phenylalanine or tryptophan. The order of the fields is clone size, D gene, V gene, J gene, CDR3 protein, CDR3 DNA. The D gene is left open where the match is weak. Some rows have no size entry. The others give once, few or many, or a class for an expanded clone.

-	-	TRBV2	TRBJ2-3	CASSGTFENTDTQYF	TGTGCCAGCAGTGGGACGTTCGAAAATACAGATACGCAGTATTTT
once	TRBD2	TRBV27	TRBJ2-5	CASSLTSGRKTQYF	TGTGCCAGCAGTCTGACGAGCGGGAGAAAGACCCAGTACTTC
-	TRBD1	TRBV3-1	TRBJ2-7	CASTNDRGRDEQYF	TGTGCCAGCACCAATGACAGGGGCAGGGACGAGCAGTACTTC
few	TRBD2	TRBV20-1	TRBJ2-1	CSARELRGGWGNEQFF	TGCAGTGCTAGAGAGTTGCGGGGGGGTTGGGGCAATGAGCAGTTCTTC
-	-	TRBV10-3	TRBJ1-5	CAIGQDNQPQHF	TGTGCCATCGGGCAGGACAATCAGCCCCAGCATTTT
-	-	TRBV2	TRBJ1-4	CASSDGTGGTNEKLFF	TGTGCCAGCAGTGATGGTACCGGGGGGACTAATGAAAAACTGTTTTTT
few	-	TRBV20-1	TRBJ2-1	CSARDRSQEQFF	TGCAGTGCTAGAGATCGATCCCAGGAGCAGTTCTTC
-	-	TRBV3-1	TRBJ1-1	CASSRSGGGNTEAFF	TGTGCCAGCAGCCGTTCTGGGGGCGGAAACACTGAAGCTTTCTTT
few	-	TRBV13	TRBJ2-7	CARFTVIYEQYF	TGTGCCAGATTTACAGTGATCTACGAGCAGTACTTC
-	TRBD2	TRBV5-5	TRBJ2-3	CASSQVRGGVTDTQYF	TGTGCCAGCAGTCAGGTTCGCGGGGGAGTCACAGATACGCAGTATTTT
-	-	TRBV6-5	TRBJ2-1	CASSSSSKNEQFF	TGTGCCAGCAGCTCAAGTAGCAAGAATGAGCAGTTCTTC
-	-	TRBV21-1	TRBJ2-7	CASSKTLAGEPPYEQYF	TGTGCCAGCAGCAAAACCCTAGCGGGAGAACCTCCCTACGAGCAGTACTTC
few	TRBD1	TRBV6-2/TRBV6-3	TRBJ2-3	CASTTGGLPTDTQYF	TGTGCCAGCACAACAGGGGGCCTTCCCACAGATACGCAGTATTTT
few	-	TRBV2	TRBJ2-1	CASRYWGANEQFF	TGTGCCAGCAGGTACTGGGGGGCCAATGAGCAGTTCTTC
-	TRBD2	TRBV7-2	TRBJ2-7	CASSTTSGGAEQYF	TGTGCCAGCAGCACGACTAGCGGGGGGGCCGAGCAGTACTTC
-	TRBD1	TRBV12-3/TRBV12-4	TRBJ2-7	CASSDPGGKQYF	TGTGCCAGCAGTGACCCAGGGGGCAAGCAGTACTTC
-	TRBD2	TRBV4-1	TRBJ2-3	CASSQGLAADAQYF	TGCGCCAGCAGCCAGGGACTAGCGGCAGATGCGCAGTATTTT
-	TRBD1	TRBV28	TRBJ1-6	CASSSWDSSYNSPLHF	TGTGCCAGCAGTTCCTGGGACAGCTCCTATAATTCACCCCTCCACTTT
-	-	TRBV10-3	TRBJ1-1	CAISESDNAEAFF	TGTGCCATCAGTGAGTCCGACAACGCTGAAGCTTTCTTT
-	-	TRBV29-1	TRBJ1-4	CSVRDPTNEKLFF	TGCAGCGTCAGGGATCCAACTAATGAAAAACTGTTTTTT
few	TRBD2	TRBV5-1	TRBJ2-1	CASSAYRLAGPFNEQFF	TGCGCCAGCAGCGCCTACCGACTAGCCGGTCCCTTCAATGAGCAGTTCTTC
-	-	TRBV27	TRBJ1-2	CASSSIPAGFYYGYTF	TGTGCCAGCAGTTCTATCCCGGCAGGGTTTTACTATGGCTACACCTTC
few	-	TRBV21-1	TRBJ1-5	CASSSFGGPNQPQHF	TGTGCCAGCAGCAGTTTTGGGGGACCTAATCAGCCCCAGCATTTT